These T cell receptor beta chains were read from a single sample in a study of Tregs in tolerant kidney transplant recipients. TCRdb's table, derived via immunoSEQ multiplex PCR, lists solely in-frame clones and lacks some. The data hold about 15,000 clones, with 80% observed a single time. The sample here was Tregs from blood, taken before the transplant. The receptors were gathered from a human donor who received a combined kidney and bone marrow transplant. The conserved cysteine and the conserved F or W are not part of the CDR3 here. The order of the fields is J gene, V gene, CDR3 length, CDR3 protein.

TRBJ2-7 TRBV2 12 ASSEKRGGDEQY
TRBJ2-2 TRBV27 14 ASGKLAGVSTGELF
TRBJ1-1 TRBV2 15 ASSRGRARSLRTEAF
TRBJ1-1 TRBV7-2 15 ASSPRQGSKPNTEAF
TRBJ2-2 TRBV7-6 13 ASSLGTGVTGELF
TRBJ2-5 TRBV15 13 ATSSQGLAGRTQY
TRBJ2-1 TRBV7-2 16 ASSRVVIDYMQPKEQF
TRBJ2-2 TRBV10-1 13 ASSEGQGMIGELF
TRBJ2-1 TRBV5-1 11 ASSSPSAAEQF
TRBJ2-2 TRBV28 12 ASRTDRNTGELF
TRBJ2-4 TRBV5-6 12 ASSYTGVQLIQY
TRBJ1-2 TRBV14 12 ASSLSGGLYGYT
TRBJ2-5 TRBV18 12 ASSPARRQETQY
TRBJ2-2 TRBV7-2 16 ASSLILAGSDGTGELF
TRBJ2-1 TRBV29-1 12 SVQLVRLRPEQF
TRBJ1-1 TRBV4-2 13 ASSQEGTLNTEAF
TRBJ1-3 TRBV7-9 17 ASSLRSSWDSKIGNTIY
TRBJ1-4 TRBV4-3 14 ASSPRAGRTNEKLF
TRBJ2-1 TRBV5-6 13 ASSLGAFDVYEQF
TRBJ2-7 TRBV6-1 12 ASRRDRGTHEQY
TRBJ1-3 TRBV2 9 ASRQGNTIY
TRBJ1-5 TRBV19 13 ASSNPQGVGQPQH
TRBJ2-1 TRBV7-8 16 ASSPRGFAGLSYNEQF
TRBJ1-6 TRBV7-2 12 ASSLIRQGEPLH
TRBJ2-1 TRBV5-1 15 ASSLTSGRLFGNEQF
TRBJ1-6 TRBV11-2 12 ASSPGTGPSPLH
TRBJ2-1 TRBV6-1 13 ASSEALSLLAEQF
TRBJ2-6 TRBV10-3 15 AISEAEGGTGANVLT
TRBJ1-2 TRBV18 10 ASSPGGDGYT
TRBJ2-4 TRBV2 12 ASAGGLPKNIQY
TRBJ2-7 TRBV27 14 ASTSMRTGLQYEQY
TRBJ2-7 TRBV5-1 11 ASRPDSSGEQY
TRBJ2-3 TRBV28 10 ASSFPADTQY
TRBJ1-5 TRBV29-1 10 SVGTDNQPQH
TRBJ1-4 TRBV7-9 12 ASSPTISDEKLF
TRBJ2-6 TRBV27 19 ASSLGPREIHPQSGANVLT
TRBJ1-1 TRBV6-6 9 ASSYGGEAF
TRBJ1-3 TRBV10-2 14 ASSESITGTGGTIY
TRBJ2-1 TRBV27 14 ASSPRQTYSYNEQF